This T cell receptor beta chain was obtained from a study of T cells expressing NK-cell markers (dated by TCRdb to 2020 to 2021). With regard to the full study: Three sorted T-cell subsets (CD3+CD56+NKG2C+, CD3+CD56+NKG2C- and CD3+CD56-NKG2C+) from several donors had their TCR beta-chain repertoires profiled. Of the eight sequenced donors, seven were found to be HCMV-seropositive and one was found to be HCMV-seronegative. The eight sequenced donors were randomly selected healthy volunteers, three men and five women. The libraries were sequenced on Illumina HiSeq 2000/2500, MiSeq or NextSeq, producing 2 x 150 bp reads.

Overall study results and their limits: In several donors, the dominant CD3+CD56+NKG2C+ clonotypes were among the top 10 CD8+ clonotypes and accounted for about 1.0-7.5% of CD8+ T cells. Whether the expanded NKG2C-expressing T cell clones were specific for HCMV antigens remained unclear. Those dominant clonotypes were again the most abundant among CD3+CD56-NKG2C+ cells in a few donors, at about 28.3-60.1%.

About this clonotype: The antigen it binds to is not known.

Instrument on record: Illumina HiSeq 2000. 5'RACE template switching, by which a universal primer site and unique molecular identifiers were added, was used to make TCR beta cDNA libraries. Priming for cDNA synthesis came from the TCR beta constant segment, and two successive PCR amplification steps followed. Regarding the original processing steps: Reads were demultiplexed and grouped by UMI with MIGEC, and clonotypes were assembled and quantified with MiTCR. To exclude erroneous sequences, any TCR cDNA sequence not supported by at least two reads was discarded. The tcR package was used for downstream repertoire analysis, and clonotypes were matched between fractions using CDR3 nucleotide sequence together with V segment. VDJmatch was used to annotate antigen specificity against VDJdb, with one amino acid substitution allowed in CDR3. TCRdb reprocessed the reads and lists each CDR3 protein sequence as a single entry, with no DNA. TCRdb's processing, not the study's, gives the V and J calls here. The table held for this sample gives thousands of distinct CDR3 sequences. Jointly, the top ten make up roughly 60% of the sample.

To determine HCMV serostatus, a commercial ELISA kit was used to detect HCMV-specific IgG in serum. Ficoll density gradient centrifugation was used to isolate peripheral blood mononuclear cells from blood. The germline V gene (reference sequence) provides CDR1 DFQATT and CDR2 SNEGSKA. The cysteine opens and the phenylalanine closes a CDR3 of 12 amino acids. DNA is not on record. This TCR came from a man aged 18 to 69 in good health. Specimen: blood T cells: a sorted CD56 or NKG2C T cell subset, CD4+ or CD8+ T cells, or bulk PBMC T cells (not recorded which). The V and J segments used are TRBV20-1 and TRBJ1-2; TCRdb proposes TRBD1, but this gene call is untestable without DNA. The CDR3 protein sequence reads: CSAEDRRYGYTF.